This T cell receptor beta chain comes out of a study of T cell changes during pregnancy in multiple sclerosis. This table comes from immunoSEQ multiplex PCR, and its TCRdb copy is limited to in-frame clones, with some not included. The table lists 55,000 to 70,000 clones, about 88% of them singletons. The starting material was peripheral blood, obtained after pregnancy. The sequence came from a female donor with multiple sclerosis, enrolled in a pregnancy study.

The CDR3 spells CASSLDGGSNYNEQFF. Here the CDR3 DNA reads TGCGCCAGCAGCTTGGACGGGGGTTCTAACTACAATGAGCAGTTCTTC. V is TRBV5-1 and J is TRBJ2-1; maybe TRBD2 (6 bases). The V end was cut by 0 bases, the J end by 3 bases, with 13 bases between. CDR1 is SGHRS and CDR2 is YFSETQ in the germline V gene. The CDR3 runs to 16 residues.